This entry is about one T cell receptor (beta chain). This record belongs to a study of T cell changes during pregnancy in multiple sclerosis. The CDR3 extends over 15 amino acids. Trimming pared 4 bases from V and 1 base from J, leaving 11 bases between. Germline V lookup: CDR1 SGDLS, CDR2 YYNGEE. Sequencing was performed with immunoSEQ multiplex PCR; in TCRdb, only in-frame clones are kept and a portion is missing. This table has 38,000 or so clones, around 87% appearing once. The specimen was CD4+ T cells from peripheral blood mononuclear cells, collected in the second trimester of pregnancy. The chain joins TRBV9 to TRBJ1-4; D perhaps matches TRBD1 (5 bases). This TCR came from a female donor with multiple sclerosis, enrolled in a pregnancy study. The CDR3 region is CASSPPGQTNEKLFF. As DNA, the CDR3 is TGTGCCAGCAGCCCGCCAGGGCAAACTAATGAAAAACTGTTTTTT. The entire variable domain, with the rest obtained from reference TRBV9 and TRBJ1-4, is as follows: DSGVTQTPKHLITATGQRVTLRCSPRSGDLSVYWYQQSLDQGLQFLIQYYNGEERAKGNILERFSAQQFPDLHSELNLSSLELGDSALYFCASSPPGQTNEKLFFGSGTQLSVL.